The entry below describes one T cell receptor (beta chain). Its target is not known. The authors sorted CD4+ naive, central memory, regulatory and stem cell-like memory cells via CD45RO/CCR7/CD25/CD127/CD95/CD27. This entry belongs to a study of beta chain features in type 1 diabetes. General observations from the study: For type 1 diabetes patients, VDJ junctions showed fewer insertions and more deletions. Patients with Type 1 diabetes showed moderately but significantly shorter TCRB CDR3s in all four CD4+ subsets.

Expressed TCRB transcripts were sequenced because the entire RNA isolate underwent reverse transcription. The repertoire was sequenced with immunoSEQ multiplex PCR; TCRdb's copy has only in-frame clones and lacks some. This table holds 600,000 to 650,000 clones, 15% to 19% found once. CDR1 is ENHRY and CDR2 is SYGVKD in the germline V gene. The CDR3 is 15 residues long. J lost 6 bases, V lost 4 bases, and 7 bases had no gene match. The rearrangement joins TRBV10-3 to TRBJ1-5; 9 bases are a match to TRBD1. This receptor was taken from a young man in good health. Sequenced sample: naive CD4+ T cells from blood. CDR3 in amino acids: CAISGGTGYGQPQHF. CDR3 DNA sequence: TGTGCCATCAGTGGGGGGACAGGGTATGGTCAGCCCCAGCATTTT.